This TCR beta chain came from a study of blood T cell repertoires in COVID-19. Study as a whole: T cells, B-cell-depleted T cells, or PBMCs supplied cDNA or gDNA.

TCRdb's table, derived via immunoSEQ multiplex PCR, lists solely in-frame clones and lacks some. Of about 250,000 clones listed, around 90% are singletons. This clone was picked up one time. Membership in each cohort depended on participant-reported clinical history. Trimming took 6 bases from V and 0 from J; bases not matched to a gene: 5. In germline, CDR1 is MNHEY, CDR2 SVGAGI. The CDR3 consists of 15 residues. Material for sequencing was PBMCs or T cells enriched from blood (not recorded which). The TCR was taken from a woman in her 30s with acute COVID-19. The gene calls are TRBV6-5 and TRBJ1-2; 9 bases line up with TRBD1. Here the CDR3 reads CASRQGAATNYGYTF. The CDR3 nucleotides read TGTGCCAGCAGACAGGGGGCGGCTACTAACTATGGCTACACCTTC.